This T cell receptor (beta chain) was documented in a study of identifying expanded T cells in peripheral blood. Study conclusions and caveats: Across healthy donors, higher total template counts meant significantly greater approximately 2-week count variance.

Assay used: immunoSEQ multiplex PCR; TCRdb lists only in-frame clones, some missing. Of about 110,000 clones listed, around 89% were seen once; the top ten hold over 15%. Per the germline V gene, CDR1 is SEHNR and CDR2 is FQNEAQ (reference sequence). This CDR3 has 14 residues. A note on this clone: The antigen is unknown.

V and J are TRBV7-9 and TRBJ2-5; unclear D gene. Matching the DNA end better, TRBJ2-7 makes the J call doubtful. The specimen was blood. The sequence derives from a person aged 18-69 years in good health. CDR3 sequence: CASSSPAPVDEQYF. The CDR3 coding sequence is TGTGCCAGCAGCTCCCCGGCCCCTGTAGACGAGCAGTACTTC.